These 20 T cell receptor beta chains were all obtained from the same sample, sequenced in a study of blood T cells in healthy people across ages. The second PCR ran about 6 to 12 cycles with a sample-barcoded 5' primer and J-beta primers. TCRdb recomputed calls from the 5' RACE reads with MiXCR, one row per CDR3 protein. The data contain roughly 830,000 distinct CDR3 sequences, about 59% of them singletons. Sequenced: blood. These receptors all come from a man aged 30-40 years in good health.

The chain combines TRBV21-1 with TRBJ2-3. TRBV21-1 is listed as a pseudogene. This CDR3 has 17 amino acids. CDR3 DNA sequence: TGTGCCAGCAGCAAAGATTGGCTCGAACTTAAAACAGATACGCAGTATTTT. As protein: CASSKDWLELKTDTQYF.

This clonotype came up a few times. This chain joins TRBV4-3 and TRBJ1-1; D is unclear. The CDR3 has 13 amino acids. CDR1 and CDR2 from the germline V gene are LGHNA and YSLEER. V was pared by 11 bases and J by 1 base, with 14 bases between. CDR3: CASAGRPNTEAFF. CDR3 bases: TGCGCCTCTGCGGGTCGGCCGAACACTGAAGCTTTCTTT.

The chain has TRBV15 and TRBJ2-7; the match to TRBD1 covers 7 bases. V dropped 3 bases and J dropped 5; count of bases not matched to a gene: 10. The CDR3 spans 15 residues. Germline-derived CDR1 and CDR2 are LNHNV and YYDKDF (reference sequence). The chain's CDR3 is CATSRWTGGQDEQYF. CDR3 bases: TGTGCCACCAGCAGGTGGACAGGCGGTCAGGACGAGCAGTACTTC.

The chain combines TRBV7-2 with TRBJ2-4; 8 nucleotides agree with TRBD2. CDR1 SGHTA and CDR2 FQGNSA come from the germline V gene. After removal of 2 bases from V and 0 bases from J, the junction contained 3 bases not matched to a gene. This CDR3 has 16 amino acids. The DNA of the CDR3 is TGTGCCAGCAGCTTACGCGGGGGGATAGCCAAAAACATTCAGTACTTC. Translated, it gives CASSLRGGIAKNIQYF.

V gene TRBV12-3 or TRBV12-4 combines with J gene TRBJ2-1; no reliable D call. The DNA end is more similar to TRBJ2-7, so the J call may be wrong. The CDR3 consists of 14 residues. The CDR3 loop is CASSVVPTVGEQYF. The CDR3 coding sequence is TGTGCCAGCAGTGTTGTCCCCACAGTGGGCGAGCAGTACTTC.

The chain has TRBV6-1 and TRBJ1-1; no firm D call. V lost 5 bases to trimming and J lost 1 base, with 8 bases between them. The germline V gene encodes CDR1 MNHNS and CDR2 SASEGT. The CDR3 contains 13 residues. The CDR3 here is CASSPVTNTEAFF. The CDR3 region has the DNA TGTGCCAGCAGTCCGGTAACGAACACTGAAGCTTTCTTT.

J is TRBJ2-1 and V is TRBV7-2, with D maybe TRBD2 (6 bases). CDR3 length: 17 residues. Per germline, CDR1 SGHTA and CDR2 FQGNSA. Trimming took 0 bases from V and 0 from J, leaving 12 bases between them. The CDR3 here is CASSLAGRGYSYNEQFF. In DNA, the CDR3 is TGTGCCAGCAGCTTAGCGGGGCGGGGCTACTCCTACAATGAGCAGTTCTTC. Drawing the rest from reference TRBV7-2 and TRBJ2-1, the complete variable domain is GAGVSQSPSNKVTEKGKDVELRCDPISGHTALYWYRQSLGQGLEFLIYFQGNSAPDKSGLPSDRFSAERTGGSVSTLTIQRTQQEDSAVYLCASSLAGRGYSYNEQFFGPGTRLTVL.

J is TRBJ2-5 and V is TRBV28, with D possibly being TRBD1 (5 bases). The J call is uncertain, as TRBJ2-7 better fits the DNA end. The CDR3 totals 13 residues. Germline V gene sequence: CDR1 MDHEN, CDR2 SYDVKM. CDR3 bases: TGTGCCAGCACCCTCGGGCTTCAGGGCGAGCAGTACTTC. Translation: CASTLGLQGEQYF.

The chain uses TRBV9 and TRBJ2-1, with TRBD1 identical over 7 bases. This CDR3 is built from 15 residues. Looked up from germline, CDR1 is SGDLS and CDR2 is YYNGEE. The V segment lost 4 bases and the J segment 4 bases; nucleotides outside the gene matches: 8. CDR3 in DNA: TGTGCCAGCAGCCCTAAAGGGACAGAATACAATGAGCAGTTCTTC. It encodes CASSPKGTEYNEQFF.

The chain carries TRBV12-3 or TRBV12-4 and TRBJ2-1; 7 bases map to TRBD2. J was trimmed by 8 bases and V by 5 bases; bases with no gene match: 9. CDR3 size: 14 residues. CDR3: CASSPVLAFDEQFF. The CDR3 DNA sequence: TGTGCCAGCAGTCCGGTACTAGCGTTCGATGAGCAGTTCTTC.

As regards this clonotype: One end of the junction varies from germline; a read error may be responsible. The chain is built from TRBV5-1 and TRBJ2-5, with 11 bases that match TRBD2. CDR1 SGHRS and CDR2 YFSETQ come from the germline V gene. The CDR3 is 14 residues long. The CDR3 sequence is CVSSTTSGEQTQYF. In DNA, the CDR3 is TGCGTCAGCAGTACGACTAGCGGGGAACAGACCCAGTACTTC.

There are many counts of this clonotype. The rearrangement joins TRBV10-3 to TRBJ1-6; possible D gene TRBD1, 5 bases. The CDR3 sequence is 13 residues long. Trimming left V 7 bases short and J 7 bases short, with 11 bases between. Germline lookup yields CDR1 ENHRY and CDR2 SYGVKD. CDR3 nucleotides: TGTGCCATCACCGACAGCTTAAATTCACCCCTCCACTTT. Translation gives CAITDSLNSPLHF.

The rearrangement joins TRBV5-6 to TRBJ1-6; D gene unclear. Germline CDR1 SGHDT, CDR2 YYEEEE. The CDR3 covers 13 residues. Trimming cost V 0 bases and J 6 bases, with 4 bases left between them. The CDR3 bases are TGTGCCAGCAGCTTGGTGGCTAATTCACCCCTCCACTTT. Protein: CASSLVANSPLHF.

This chain uses TRBV29-1 with TRBJ1-4; maybe TRBD1 (5 bases). The CDR3 extends over 12 amino acids. V dropped 7 bases and J dropped 7 bases, with 13 bases sitting between them. In germline, CDR1 is SQVTM, CDR2 ANQGSEA. CDR3 residues: CSGYRSGEKLFF. CDR3 DNA sequence: TGCAGCGGATACAGGAGTGGTGAAAAACTGTTTTTT.

V gene TRBV30 combines with J gene TRBJ2-1; D is unclear. The J call may not be correct, given that the DNA end is closer to TRBJ2-7. Germline CDR1 GTSNPN, CDR2 SVGIG (reference sequence). The CDR3 is made up of 15 amino acids. The CDR3: CAWSGGSPHYYEQYF. CDR3 coding DNA: TGTGCCTGGAGTGGCGGATCCCCCCACTACTACGAGCAGTACTTC.

The rearrangement uses TRBV4-3 and TRBJ1-2; D is unresolved. Deletions cut 5 bases from V and 8 bases from J, with 18 bases between. Germline V gene lookup returns CDR1 LGHNA and CDR2 YSLEER. This CDR3 has 14 residues. CDR3 coding DNA: TGCGCCAGCAGCGGCCCACATGGAAATAGAGGCTACACCTTC. Its translation is CASSGPHGNRGYTF.

There are a few counts of this clonotype. The chain joins TRBV12-3 or TRBV12-4 to TRBJ2-1; D is perhaps TRBD1 or TRBD2 (5 bases each). This CDR3 comprises 13 residues. V was trimmed by 6 bases and J by 10 bases, leaving 16 bases between them. As DNA, the CDR3 is TGTGCCAGCAGCCTCACGCAGGGACGGGAGCAGTTCTTC. Translated, it gives CASSLTQGREQFF.

The chain links TRBV7-2 to TRBJ2-1; D is unresolved. Trimming left V 6 bases short and J 2 bases short, with 11 bases between. Germline V gene sequence: CDR1 SGHTA, CDR2 FQGNSA. There are 14 residues in the CDR3. The CDR3 sequence: CASSPRYPYNEQFF. The CDR3, as DNA: TGTGCCAGCAGTCCTAGGTATCCCTACAATGAGCAGTTCTTC.

The rearrangement joins TRBV9 to TRBJ2-2, with 11 bases that match TRBD2. Looked up from germline, CDR1 is SGDLS and CDR2 is YYNGEE. The V and J ends lost 1 base and 2 bases, in that order; junction bases with no gene match: 1. The CDR3 sequence is 16 residues long. CDR3 coding DNA: TGTGCCAGCAGCGTACTAGCGGGGGGTAACACCGGGGAGCTGTTTTTT. It yields the protein CASSVLAGGNTGELFF.

This chain uses TRBV6-5 with TRBJ2-5; maybe TRBD2 (6 bases). This CDR3 has 14 residues. The V end lost 5 bases, the J end lost 1 base, and 11 bases lay between the germline ends. Per germline, CDR1 MNHEY and CDR2 SVGAGI. CDR3 in DNA: TGTGCCAGCAGTCCGCGGGAATTCCAAGAGACCCAGTACTTC. Amino acid sequence: CASSPREFQETQYF.